This T cell receptor (beta chain) was observed in a study of regulatory T cells in long-lasting Graves disease. Germline CDR1 MNHEY, CDR2 SVGEGT. The CDR3 length is 15 residues. After removal of 1 base from V and 6 bases from J, the junction contained 6 bases not matched to a gene. Researchers made TCR beta libraries by using iRepertoire HTBI primers and running Arm-PCR on CDR3 regions. TCRdb ran MiXCR on the multiplex PCR reads and lists one entry per CDR3 protein. Among almost 350,000 distinct CDR3 sequences listed, roughly a fifth were seen once. Time point noted: persistent/refractory GD, antithyroid drugs over 5 years with positive TRAb. Extracted PBMC RNA gave rise to the TCR library. Study-wide results and caveats: Having only a small sample size may have limited accuracy. TCR diversity was lower in persistent Graves' patients (versus newly diagnosed ones). Patients with persistent disease shared 2,741 public clonotypes, outpacing the 900 to 1,000 shared by new patients.

About this clonotype itself: The antigen is not known.

This clonotype was obtained from a female donor with Graves disease. This chain links TRBV6-2 or TRBV6-3 with TRBJ2-1; TRBD2 aligns across 7 bases. Source: peripheral blood mononuclear cells (PBMCs), taken when the disease was refractory, from a patient treated with antithyroid drugs. CDR3 region: CASSYLASGLNEQFF. In DNA form, the CDR3 reads TGTGCCAGCAGTTACTTGGCTAGCGGACTCAATGAGCAGTTCTTC.